This T cell receptor (beta chain) derives from a study of PD-1 blockade in classical Hodgkin lymphoma. Study-wide findings and caveats: The diversity seen at baseline in complete responders resembled that of newly diagnosed patients.

Remarks on this clone: The antigen is undetermined.

Measured with immunoSEQ multiplex PCR; TCRdb has only the in-frame clones, and not every one. The sample shows fewer than 25,000 clones, 86% of them seen only once. Relapses following autologous stem cell transplantation were seen in all patients, with brentuximab vedotin exposure varying. V gave up 5 bases and J gave up 7 bases; unmatched junction bases: 10. There are 15 residues in the CDR3. The V gene's germline CDR1 is SEHNR and CDR2 FQNEAQ (reference sequence). The sequence was obtained from a human donor with classical Hodgkin lymphoma. The source was peripheral blood mononuclear cells (PBMCs), collected before the second cycle of nivolumab. V and J are TRBV7-9 and TRBJ2-1; 8 positions match TRBD2. The CDR3 reads CASSRPAGVTNEQFF. The CDR3 nucleotides are TGTGCCAGCAGCCGACCAGCGGGGGTGACGAATGAGCAGTTCTTC.